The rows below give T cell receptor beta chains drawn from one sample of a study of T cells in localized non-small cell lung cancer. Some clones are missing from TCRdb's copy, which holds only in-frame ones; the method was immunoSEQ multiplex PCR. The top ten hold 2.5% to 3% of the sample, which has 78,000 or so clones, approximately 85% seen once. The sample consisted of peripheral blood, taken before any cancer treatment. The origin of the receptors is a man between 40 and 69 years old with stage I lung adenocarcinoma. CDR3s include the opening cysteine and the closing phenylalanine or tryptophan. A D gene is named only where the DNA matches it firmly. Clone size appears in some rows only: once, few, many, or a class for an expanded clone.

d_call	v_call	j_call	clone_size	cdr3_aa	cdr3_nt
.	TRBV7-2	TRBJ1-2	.	CASSLATDTNYGYTF	TGTGCCAGCAGCTTAGCGACAGATACAAACTATGGCTACACCTTC
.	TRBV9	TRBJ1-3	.	CASSVAGGNTIYF	TGTGCCAGCAGCGTAGCAGGTGGAAACACCATATATTTT
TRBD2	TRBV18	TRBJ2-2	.	CASSPLGLAGGQVTGELFF	TGTGCCAGCTCACCCCTAGGGCTAGCGGGAGGGCAGGTCACCGGGGAGCTGTTTTTT
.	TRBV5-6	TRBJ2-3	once	CASSLRSTDTQYF	TGTGCCAGCAGCCTCCGGAGCACAGATACGCAGTATTTT
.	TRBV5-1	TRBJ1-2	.	CASSSDLNKQGNYGYTF	TGCGCCAGCAGCTCCGATCTGAACAAACAGGGTAACTATGGCTACACCTTC
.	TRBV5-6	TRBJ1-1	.	CASTPIRGSTEAFF	TGTGCCAGCACCCCGATACGGGGGAGCACTGAAGCTTTCTTT
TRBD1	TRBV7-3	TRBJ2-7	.	CASSPTGGAYEQYF	TGTGCCAGCAGCCCCACAGGGGGCGCCTACGAGCAGTACTTC
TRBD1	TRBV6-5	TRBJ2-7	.	CASSRPGQGAREQYF	TGTGCCAGCAGTCGACCGGGACAGGGGGCGCGTGAGCAGTACTTC
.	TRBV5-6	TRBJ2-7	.	CASSLIGTYEQYF	TGTGCCAGCAGCTTGATAGGCACCTACGAGCAGTACTTC
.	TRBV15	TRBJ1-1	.	CATSRVKVNTEAFF	TGTGCCACCAGCAGAGTGAAGGTTAACACTGAAGCTTTCTTT
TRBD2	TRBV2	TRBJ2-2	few	CASNWGLAGVTGELFF	TGTGCCAGCAACTGGGGACTAGCGGGAGTAACCGGGGAGCTGTTTTTT